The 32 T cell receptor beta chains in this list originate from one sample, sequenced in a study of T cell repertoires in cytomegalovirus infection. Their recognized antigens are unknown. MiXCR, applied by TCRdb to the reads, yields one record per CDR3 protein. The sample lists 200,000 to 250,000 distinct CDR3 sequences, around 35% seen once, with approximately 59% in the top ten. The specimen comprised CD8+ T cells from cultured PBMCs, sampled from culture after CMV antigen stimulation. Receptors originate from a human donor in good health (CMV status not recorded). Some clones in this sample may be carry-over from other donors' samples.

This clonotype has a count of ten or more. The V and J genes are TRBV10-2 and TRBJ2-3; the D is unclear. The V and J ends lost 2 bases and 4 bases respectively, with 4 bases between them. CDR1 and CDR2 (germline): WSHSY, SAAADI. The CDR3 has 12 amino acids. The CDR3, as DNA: TGCGCCAGCAGTGAGCTAGCAGATACGCAGTATTTT. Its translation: CASSELADTQYF.

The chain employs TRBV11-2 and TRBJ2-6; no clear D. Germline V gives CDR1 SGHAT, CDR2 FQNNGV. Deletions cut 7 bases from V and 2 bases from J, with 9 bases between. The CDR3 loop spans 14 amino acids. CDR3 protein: CASNPLAGANVLTF. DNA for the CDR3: TGTGCCAGCAACCCGCTGGCTGGGGCCAACGTCCTGACTTTC. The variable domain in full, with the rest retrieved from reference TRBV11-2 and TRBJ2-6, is EAGVAQSPRYKIIEKRQSVAFWCNPISGHATLYWYQQILGQGPKLLIQFQNNGVVDDSQLPKDRFSAERLKGVDSTLKIQPAKLEDSAVYLCASNPLAGANVLTFGAGSRLTVL.

The CDR3 sequence: CASQGTNTGELFF. In DNA, the CDR3 is TGTGCCAGCCAGGGCACCAACACCGGGGAGCTGTTTTTT. The chain links TRBV6-4 to TRBJ2-2, with TRBD1 as a possible D gene (5 bases). The CDR3 is made up of 13 amino acids. Per germline, CDR1 MRHNA and CDR2 SNTAGT. Trimming took off 8 bases at V and 2 bases at J, with 9 bases between the two ends.

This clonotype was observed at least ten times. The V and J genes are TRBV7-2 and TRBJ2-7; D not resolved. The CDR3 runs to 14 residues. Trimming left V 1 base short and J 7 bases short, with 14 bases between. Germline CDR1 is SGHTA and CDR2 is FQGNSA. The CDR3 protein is CASSLESQYGEQYF. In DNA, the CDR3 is TGTGCCAGCAGCTTAGAGTCCCAGTACGGGGAGCAGTACTTC. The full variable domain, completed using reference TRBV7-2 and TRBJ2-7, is GAGVSQSPSNKVTEKGKDVELRCDPISGHTALYWYRQSLGQGLEFLIYFQGNSAPDKSGLPSDRFSAERTGGSVSTLTIQRTQQEDSAVYLCASSLESQYGEQYFGPGTRLTVT.

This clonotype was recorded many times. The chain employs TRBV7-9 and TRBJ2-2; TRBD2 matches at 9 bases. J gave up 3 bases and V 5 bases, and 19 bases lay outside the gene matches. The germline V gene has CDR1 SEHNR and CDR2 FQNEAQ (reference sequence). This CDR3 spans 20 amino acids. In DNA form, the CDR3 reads TGTGCCAGCAGCCCAGCTCGTACGGCGGGAGGGCCACACTACACCGGGGAGCTGTTTTTT. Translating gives CASSPARTAGGPHYTGELFF. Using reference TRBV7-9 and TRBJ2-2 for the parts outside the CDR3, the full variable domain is DTGVSQNPRHKITKRGQNVTFRCDPISEHNRLYWYRQTLGQGPEFLTYFQNEAQLEKSRLLSDRFSAERPKGSFSTLEIQRTEQGDSAMYLCASSPARTAGGPHYTGELFFGEGSRLTVL.

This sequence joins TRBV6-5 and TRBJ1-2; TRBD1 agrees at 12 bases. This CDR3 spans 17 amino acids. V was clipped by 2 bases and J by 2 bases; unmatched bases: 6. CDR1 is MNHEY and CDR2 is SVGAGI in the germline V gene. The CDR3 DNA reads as TGTGCCAGCAGTTACGCAGGGACAGGGGGCGCAAACTATGGCTACACCTTC. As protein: CASSYAGTGGANYGYTF.

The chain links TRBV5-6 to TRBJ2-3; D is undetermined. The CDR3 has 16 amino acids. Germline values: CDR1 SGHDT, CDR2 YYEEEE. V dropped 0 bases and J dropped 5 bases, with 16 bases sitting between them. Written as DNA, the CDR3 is TGTGCCAGCAGCTTGGCCGGGCAGAAGCGTGGAGATACGCAGTATTTT. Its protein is CASSLAGQKRGDTQYF.

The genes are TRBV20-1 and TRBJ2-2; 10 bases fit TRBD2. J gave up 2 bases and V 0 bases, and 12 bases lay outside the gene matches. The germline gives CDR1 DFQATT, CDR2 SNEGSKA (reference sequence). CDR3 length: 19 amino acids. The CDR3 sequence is CSARDLVAGGRLNTGELFF. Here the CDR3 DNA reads TGCAGTGCTAGAGATCTGGTAGCGGGGGGTCGACTTAACACCGGGGAGCTGTTTTTT.

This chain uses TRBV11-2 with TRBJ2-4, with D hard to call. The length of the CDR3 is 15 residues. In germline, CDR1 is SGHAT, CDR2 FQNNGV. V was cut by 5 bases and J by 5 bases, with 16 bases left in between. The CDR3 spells CASSALLAPENIQYF. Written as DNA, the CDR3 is TGTGCCAGCAGCGCACTCTTGGCACCGGAAAACATTCAGTACTTC.

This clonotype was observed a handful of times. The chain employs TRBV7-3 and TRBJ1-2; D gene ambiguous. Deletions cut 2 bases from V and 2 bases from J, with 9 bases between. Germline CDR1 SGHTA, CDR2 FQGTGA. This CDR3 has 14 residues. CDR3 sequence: CASSLGPGNYGYTF. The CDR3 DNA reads TGTGCCAGCAGCTTAGGGCCGGGAAACTATGGCTACACCTTC.

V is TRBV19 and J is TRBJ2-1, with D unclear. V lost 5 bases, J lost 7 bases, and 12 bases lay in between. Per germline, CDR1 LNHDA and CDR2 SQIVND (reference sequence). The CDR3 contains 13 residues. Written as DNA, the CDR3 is TGTGCCAGTAGTCCCGACCCGCAGAATGAGCAGTTCTTC. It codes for CASSPDPQNEQFF. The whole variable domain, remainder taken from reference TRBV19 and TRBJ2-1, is DGGITQSPKYLFRKEGQNVTLSCEQNLNHDAMYWYRQDPGQGLRLIYYSQIVNDFQKGDIAEGYSVSREKKESFPLTVTSAQKNPTAFYLCASSPDPQNEQFFGPGTRLTVL.

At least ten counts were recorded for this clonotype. In DNA, the CDR3 is TGTGCCAGCAGTGCGAACAGGGGGAACTATGGCTACACCTTC. Its translation: CASSANRGNYGYTF. The rearrangement uses TRBV12-3 or TRBV12-4 and TRBJ1-2; 8 bases agree with TRBD1. This CDR3 spans 14 amino acids. The J segment lost 2 bases and the V segment lost 5 bases, leaving 4 bases of the junction unmatched.

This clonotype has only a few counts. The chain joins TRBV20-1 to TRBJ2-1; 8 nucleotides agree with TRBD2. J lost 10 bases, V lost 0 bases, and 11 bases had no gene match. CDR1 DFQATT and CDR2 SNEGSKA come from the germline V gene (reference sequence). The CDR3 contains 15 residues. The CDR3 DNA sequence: TGCAGTGCTAGAGATCTAACTAGCGGTTTGCAGGAGCAGTTCTTC. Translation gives CSARDLTSGLQEQFF.

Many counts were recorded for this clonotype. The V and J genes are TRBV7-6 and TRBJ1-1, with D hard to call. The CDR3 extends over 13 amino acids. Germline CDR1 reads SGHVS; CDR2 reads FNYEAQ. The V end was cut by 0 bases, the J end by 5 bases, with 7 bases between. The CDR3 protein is CASSLARETEAFF. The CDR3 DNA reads TGTGCCAGCAGCTTAGCGAGGGAGACTGAAGCTTTCTTT.

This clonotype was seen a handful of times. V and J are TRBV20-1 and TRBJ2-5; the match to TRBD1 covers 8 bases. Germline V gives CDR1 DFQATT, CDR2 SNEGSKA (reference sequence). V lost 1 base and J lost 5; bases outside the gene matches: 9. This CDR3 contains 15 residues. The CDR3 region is CSARVSGRGRETQYF. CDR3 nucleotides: TGCAGTGCTAGAGTCTCGGGCAGGGGGCGTGAGACCCAGTACTTC.

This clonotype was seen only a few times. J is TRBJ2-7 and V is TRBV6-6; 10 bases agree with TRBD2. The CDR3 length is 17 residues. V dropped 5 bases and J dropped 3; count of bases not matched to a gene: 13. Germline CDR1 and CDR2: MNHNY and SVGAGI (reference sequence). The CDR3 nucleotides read TGTGCCAGCAGTCCCTCGGGGCCAGCGGGGGGGATCTACGAGCAGTACTTC. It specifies CASSPSGPAGGIYEQYF.

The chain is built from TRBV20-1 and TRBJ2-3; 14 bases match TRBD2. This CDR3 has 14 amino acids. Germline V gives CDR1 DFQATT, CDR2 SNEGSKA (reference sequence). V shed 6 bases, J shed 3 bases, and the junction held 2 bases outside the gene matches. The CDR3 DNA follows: TGCAGTGCAGGGACTAGCGGGAGAACAGATACGCAGTATTTT. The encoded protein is CSAGTSGRTDTQYF.

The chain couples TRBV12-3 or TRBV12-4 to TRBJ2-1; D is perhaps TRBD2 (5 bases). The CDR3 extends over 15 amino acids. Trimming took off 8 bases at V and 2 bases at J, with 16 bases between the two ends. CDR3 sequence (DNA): TGTGCCAGCTACCATTCGACGCGGGCCTACAATGAGCAGTTCTTC. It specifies CASYHSTRAYNEQFF.

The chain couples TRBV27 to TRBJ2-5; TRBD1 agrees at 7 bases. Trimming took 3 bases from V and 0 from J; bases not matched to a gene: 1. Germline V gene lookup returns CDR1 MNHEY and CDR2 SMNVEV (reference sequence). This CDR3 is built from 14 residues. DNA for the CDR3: TGTGCCAGCAGTTTGGGACAGTACCAAGAGACCCAGTACTTC. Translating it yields CASSLGQYQETQYF.

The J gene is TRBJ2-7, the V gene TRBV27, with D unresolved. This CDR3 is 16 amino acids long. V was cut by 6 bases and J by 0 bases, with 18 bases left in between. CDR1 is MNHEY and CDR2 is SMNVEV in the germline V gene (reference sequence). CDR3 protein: CASSQSWGLSSYEQYF. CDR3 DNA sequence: TGTGCCAGCAGCCAATCGTGGGGTCTTAGCTCCTACGAGCAGTACTTC.

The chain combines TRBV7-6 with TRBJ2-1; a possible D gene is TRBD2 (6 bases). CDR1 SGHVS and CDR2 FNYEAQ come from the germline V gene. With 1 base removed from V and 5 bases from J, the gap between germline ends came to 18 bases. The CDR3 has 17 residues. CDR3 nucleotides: TGTGCCAGCAGCTTAGGGGCTAGCGTGGGCTTGGACAATGAGCAGTTCTTC. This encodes CASSLGASVGLDNEQFF.

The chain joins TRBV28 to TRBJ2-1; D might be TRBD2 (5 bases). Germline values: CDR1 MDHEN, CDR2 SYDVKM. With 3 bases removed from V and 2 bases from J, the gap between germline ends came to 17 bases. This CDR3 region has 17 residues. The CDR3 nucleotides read TGTGCCAGCAGTTTGTTAAGGGAGAGGGTAACCTACAATGAGCAGTTCTTC. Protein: CASSLLRERVTYNEQFF.

The CDR3 sequence is CASSYSEGGQPQHF. DNA of the CDR3: TGTGCCAGCAGTTACTCAGAGGGGGGTCAGCCCCAGCATTTT. The chain recombines TRBV6-5 with TRBJ1-5, with D possibly matching TRBD1 (6 bases). Germline V gene data show CDR1 as MNHEY and CDR2 as SVGAGI. The CDR3 totals 14 residues. Trimming cost V 0 bases and J 6 bases, with 9 bases left between them.

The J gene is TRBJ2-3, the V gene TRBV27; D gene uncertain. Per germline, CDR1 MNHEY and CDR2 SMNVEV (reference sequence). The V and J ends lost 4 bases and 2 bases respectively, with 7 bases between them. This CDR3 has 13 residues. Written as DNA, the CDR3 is TGTGCCAGCAGTTACGGCCTCACAGATACGCAGTATTTT. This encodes CASSYGLTDTQYF.

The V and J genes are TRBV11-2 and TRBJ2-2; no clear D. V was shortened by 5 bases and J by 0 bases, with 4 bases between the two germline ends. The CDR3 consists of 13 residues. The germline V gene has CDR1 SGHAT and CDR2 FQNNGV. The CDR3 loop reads CASSRTNTGELFF. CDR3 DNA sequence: TGTGCCAGCAGCCGAACGAACACCGGGGAGCTGTTTTTT.

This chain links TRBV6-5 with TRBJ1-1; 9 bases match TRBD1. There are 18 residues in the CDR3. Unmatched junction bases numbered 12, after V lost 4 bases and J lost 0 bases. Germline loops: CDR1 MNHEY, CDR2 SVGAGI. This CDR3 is CASSSSAGTGKLNTEAFF. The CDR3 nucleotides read TGTGCCAGCAGTTCCTCCGCCGGGACAGGGAAATTGAACACTGAAGCTTTCTTT.

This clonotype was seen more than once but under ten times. Here the CDR3 reads CASSLGSGGRMYEQYF. CDR3 nucleotide sequence: TGTGCCAGCAGCTTAGGATCAGGCGGGAGAATGTACGAGCAGTACTTC. This chain uses TRBV7-3 with TRBJ2-7, with TRBD2 matching over 7 bases. Germline CDR1 and CDR2: SGHTA and FQGTGA. The CDR3 length is 16 residues. V trimming: 2 bases; J trimming: 4 bases; junction bases outside the gene matches: 11.

CDR3 sequence: CSGIDRSYEQYF. In DNA form, the CDR3 reads TGCAGTGGGATAGACAGGAGCTACGAGCAGTACTTC. The chain employs TRBV20-1 and TRBJ2-7, with TRBD1 as a possible D gene (6 bases). Trimming removed 7 bases at V and 3 bases at J, with 13 bases between. This CDR3 is 12 amino acids long. Germline-derived CDR1 and CDR2 are DFQATT and SNEGSKA (reference sequence).

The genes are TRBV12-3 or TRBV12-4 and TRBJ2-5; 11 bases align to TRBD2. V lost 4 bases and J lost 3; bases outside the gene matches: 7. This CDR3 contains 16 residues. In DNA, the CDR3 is TGTGCCAGCAGTTCAATAGCGGGGGGGCGTAAAGAGACCCAGTACTTC. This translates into CASSSIAGGRKETQYF.

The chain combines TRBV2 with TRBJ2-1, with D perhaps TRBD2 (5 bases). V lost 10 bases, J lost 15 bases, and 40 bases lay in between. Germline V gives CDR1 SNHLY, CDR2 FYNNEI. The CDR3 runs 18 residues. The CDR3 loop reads CAIDVITSGESSYNETFF. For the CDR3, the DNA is TGTGCCATCGATGTGATAACGTCTGGGGAGAGCTCCTACAATGAGACGTTCTTC.

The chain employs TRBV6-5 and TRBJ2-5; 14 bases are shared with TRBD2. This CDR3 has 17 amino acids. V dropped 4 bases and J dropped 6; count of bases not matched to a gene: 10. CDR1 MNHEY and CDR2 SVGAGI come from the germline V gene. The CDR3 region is CASSLTRLAGGRKTQYF. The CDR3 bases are TGTGCCAGCAGTTTAACGCGACTAGCGGGGGGGAGAAAGACCCAGTACTTC.

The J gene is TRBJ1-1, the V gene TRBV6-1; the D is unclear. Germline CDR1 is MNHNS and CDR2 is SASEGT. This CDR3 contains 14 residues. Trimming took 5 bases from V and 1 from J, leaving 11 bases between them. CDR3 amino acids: CASSTMTGNTEAFF. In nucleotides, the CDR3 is TGTGCCAGCAGTACGATGACCGGGAACACTGAAGCTTTCTTT.